The 24 T cell receptor beta chains below all came from one sample that was sequenced in a study of T cell responses to AZD1222 COVID-19 vaccine. Using immunoSEQ multiplex PCR, the repertoire was profiled, and TCRdb retains in-frame clones only, with some absent. The sample contains tens of thousands of clones, 90% to 95% of which appear only once. Sequencing was performed on peripheral blood, taken 28 days after the second dose of the MenACWY control vaccine. Receptor source: an adult who received the MenACWY meningococcal vaccine as a control.

The chain combines TRBV7-6 with TRBJ2-5; perhaps TRBD2 as D (5 bases). Germline V gene data show CDR1 as SGHVS and CDR2 as FNYEAQ. The CDR3 has 13 residues. Deletions cut 8 bases from V and 3 bases from J, with 13 bases between. Written as DNA, the CDR3 is TGTGCCAGCGGAGGTTTCGTTGAAGAGACCCAGTACTTC. Translation: CASGGFVEETQYF.

V gene TRBV3-1 (or the pseudogene TRBV3-2) combines with J gene TRBJ2-3, with a possible D match to TRBD2 (5 bases). Germline CDR1 reads LGHDT; CDR2 reads YNNKEL (reference sequence). Trimming cost V 1 base and J 1 base, with 15 bases left between them. The CDR3 loop spans 17 amino acids. The CDR3 DNA reads as TGTGCCAGCAGCCAAGCCCGAAGCGGACCCCGCACAGATACGCAGTATTTT. This codes for CASSQARSGPRTDTQYF.

The V gene is TRBV28, the J gene TRBJ1-4; D gene unclear. Between the trimmed V and J ends, which lost 6 bases and 10 bases, there was a span of 15 bases. The CDR3 contains 13 residues. Germline CDR1 reads MDHEN; CDR2 reads SYDVKM. The CDR3 coding sequence is TGTGCCAGCAGGGGCCCAGTGGGCGGAAAACTGTTTTTT. Its protein product is CASRGPVGGKLFF. Filled out from reference TRBV28 and TRBJ1-4, the complete variable domain reads DVKVTQSSRYLVKRTGEKVFLECVQDMDHENMFWYRQDPGLGLRLIYFSYDVKMKEKGDIPEGYSVSREKKERFSLILESASTNQTSMYLCASRGPVGGKLFFGSGTQLSVL.

The chain links TRBV18 to TRBJ1-1, with D possibly matching TRBD1 (5 bases). This CDR3 spans 14 amino acids. The germline V gene has CDR1 KGHSH and CDR2 LQKENI. The V and J ends lost 1 base and 5 bases respectively, with 11 bases between them. CDR3 protein: CASSPRQGGTEAFF. CDR3 sequence (DNA): TGTGCCAGCTCACCACGCCAGGGAGGGACTGAAGCTTTCTTT.

The chain combines TRBV30 with TRBJ1-1; possible D gene TRBD1, 6 bases. This CDR3 has 13 amino acids. Trimming pared 1 base from V and 8 bases from J, leaving 14 bases between. Germline V gene data show CDR1 as GTSNPN and CDR2 as SVGIG (reference sequence). The CDR3 sequence: CAWSGPQGLEAFF. DNA of the CDR3: TGTGCCTGGAGTGGCCCTCAGGGGCTAGAAGCTTTCTTT. The whole variable domain, filled in from reference TRBV30 and TRBJ1-1, reads SQTIHQWPATLVQPVGSPLSLECTVEGTSNPNLYWYRQAAGRGLQLLFYSVGIGQISSEVPQNLSASRPQDRQFILSSKKLLLSDSGFYLCAWSGPQGLEAFFGQGTRLTVV.

This rearrangement joins TRBV6-6 to TRBJ1-1; no definite D call. Germline V CDR1 and CDR2: MNHNY, SVGAGI (reference sequence). The V gene lost 8 bases and the J gene lost 4 bases, with 20 bases spanning the gap. The CDR3 consists of 15 residues. This CDR3 reads CASRAGQRPGTEAFF. As DNA, the CDR3 is TGTGCCAGCCGCGCAGGTCAGAGACCGGGCACTGAAGCTTTCTTT.

V gene TRBV4-2 combines with J gene TRBJ1-3, with D possibly matching TRBD1 (5 bases). The germline V gene has CDR1 LGHNA and CDR2 YNFKEQ. This CDR3 comprises 15 residues. Trimming shortened V by 2 bases and J by 11 bases, and 19 bases separated the two germline ends. CDR3 sequence reads: CASSQRDRGGNAIYF. The CDR3 bases are TGTGCCAGCAGCCAACGGGACCGCGGGGGGAACGCCATATATTTT.

The chain uses TRBV27 and TRBJ1-1; weak D call: TRBD1 (5 bases). The CDR3 runs 14 residues. V dropped 5 bases and J dropped 4 bases, with 14 bases sitting between them. Germline V gene data show CDR1 as MNHEY and CDR2 as SMNVEV (reference sequence). Here the CDR3 DNA reads TGTGCCAGCAGTGACCCGGGGCGTCCCACTGAAGCTTTCTTT. Translating it yields CASSDPGRPTEAFF.

The table lists this clone with a count of one. The chain joins TRBV5-4 to TRBJ2-1; 8 positions agree with TRBD2. The CDR3 totals 15 residues. After removal of 4 bases from V and 0 bases from J, the junction contained 3 bases not matched to a gene. Germline CDR1 and CDR2: SGHNT and YYREEE (reference sequence). CDR3 residues: CASSTTSGSYNEQFF. Written as DNA, the CDR3 is TGTGCCAGCAGCACCACTAGCGGCTCCTACAATGAGCAGTTCTTC. The full variable domain, completed using reference TRBV5-4 and TRBJ2-1, is ETGVTQSPTHLIKTRGQQVTLRCSSQSGHNTVSWYQQALGQGPQFIFQYYREEENGRGNFPPRFSGLQFPNYSSELNVNALELDDSALYLCASSTTSGSYNEQFFGPGTRLTVL.

This clone showed up many times. The gene calls are TRBV20-1 and TRBJ2-1; 9 nucleotides match TRBD2. The CDR3 has 15 residues. Germline V gene data show CDR1 as DFQATT and CDR2 as SNEGSKA (reference sequence). V trimming: 3 bases; J trimming: 2 bases; junction bases outside the gene matches: 5. CDR3 region: CSASDPSGTYNEQFF. The CDR3 DNA is TGCAGTGCTAGTGATCCTAGCGGGACCTACAATGAGCAGTTCTTC.

This rearrangement joins TRBV5-4 to TRBJ1-2; D is ambiguous. Per germline, CDR1 SGHNT and CDR2 YYREEE (reference sequence). The germline V and J ends were trimmed by 0 bases and 8 bases, with 11 bases remaining between them. This CDR3 comprises 13 residues. The CDR3 loop is CASSLAPPGGYTF. DNA for the CDR3: TGTGCCAGCAGCTTGGCCCCTCCGGGCGGCTACACCTTC. Drawing the rest from reference TRBV5-4 and TRBJ1-2, the complete variable domain is ETGVTQSPTHLIKTRGQQVTLRCSSQSGHNTVSWYQQALGQGPQFIFQYYREEENGRGNFPPRFSGLQFPNYSSELNVNALELDDSALYLCASSLAPPGGYTFGSGTRLTVV.

The rearrangement uses TRBV5-8 and TRBJ2-7; 7 positions match TRBD1. Trimming removed 3 bases from V and 2 bases from J; junction bases left unmatched: 5. The CDR3 totals 14 residues. Germline assignment: CDR1 SGHTS and CDR2 YDEGEE. The CDR3 region has the DNA TGTGCCAGCAGCTGGTTCGGACAGGCCTACGAGCAGTACTTC. Amino acid sequence: CASSWFGQAYEQYF.

This chain links TRBV10-2 with TRBJ2-1; D gene uncertain. V gave up 3 bases and J gave up 9 bases, with 6 bases separating them. Looked up from germline, CDR1 is WSHSY and CDR2 is SAAADI. The CDR3 consists of 11 residues. CDR3 nucleotide sequence: TGCGCCAGCAGTGAAGGCCGTGAGCAGTTCTTC. Amino acid sequence: CASSEGREQFF.

This sequence joins TRBV15 and TRBJ2-7, with D perhaps TRBD1 (5 bases). The germline gives CDR1 LNHNV, CDR2 YYDKDF (reference sequence). The CDR3 is 14 residues long. With 0 bases removed from V and 0 bases from J, the gap between germline ends came to 6 bases. The CDR3 nucleotides read TGTGCCACCAGCAGAGATGGGGCCTCCTACGAGCAGTACTTC. Its translation is CATSRDGASYEQYF.

The chain recombines TRBV14 with TRBJ2-3; D could derive from TRBD1 or TRBD2 (5 bases each). The V end lost 5 bases, the J end lost 3 bases, and 15 bases lay between the germline ends. The CDR3 has 15 residues. Germline CDR1 is SGHDN and CDR2 is FVKESK. This CDR3 reads CASSGTSFNTDTQYF. CDR3 in DNA: TGTGCCAGCAGCGGGACGTCGTTCAATACAGATACGCAGTATTTT. Full variable domain (remainder filled in from reference TRBV14 and TRBJ2-3): EAGVTQFPSHSVIEKGQTVTLRCDPISGHDNLYWYRRVMGKEIKFLLHFVKESKQDESGMPNNRFLAERTGGTYSTLKVQPAELEDSGVYFCASSGTSFNTDTQYFGPGTRLTVL.

The rearrangement uses TRBV10-3 and TRBJ1-5; D may be TRBD1 (6 bases). Trimming removed 3 bases at V and 4 bases at J, with 13 bases between. CDR1 and CDR2 (germline): ENHRY, SYGVKD. CDR3 size: 15 residues. CDR3 loop: CAISDSTGWNQPQHF. The CDR3 DNA reads TGTGCCATCAGTGATAGCACAGGGTGGAATCAGCCCCAGCATTTT.

The V call is TRBV28, the J call TRBJ1-5, with a possible D match to TRBD1 (5 bases). Trimming stripped 3 bases from V and 3 bases from J, with 12 bases between. The germline V gene has CDR1 MDHEN and CDR2 SYDVKM. The CDR3 consists of 15 residues. CDR3 nucleotides: TGTGCCAGCAGTTTGTTAGGGGATAACAATCAGCCCCAGCATTTT. This sequence encodes CASSLLGDNNQPQHF.

The chain joins TRBV27 to TRBJ2-1, with TRBD2 matching 7 bases. Trimming cost V 6 bases and J 6 bases; bases outside gene matches: 5. Germline lookup yields CDR1 MNHEY and CDR2 SMNVEV (reference sequence). The CDR3 totals 13 residues. CDR3 loop: CASRISGRNEQFF. The CDR3 DNA sequence: TGTGCCAGCAGGATTAGCGGGCGCAATGAGCAGTTCTTC.

V is TRBV19 and J is TRBJ1-5, with 9 positions matching TRBD1. Germline CDR1 LNHDA, CDR2 SQIVND (reference sequence). This CDR3 has 16 amino acids. V was pared by 5 bases and J by 5 bases, with 10 bases of the junction left unmatched. CDR3 residues: CASSASTGQGYQPQHF. The CDR3 bases are TGTGCCAGTAGTGCCAGTACGGGACAGGGCTATCAGCCCCAGCATTTT. Drawing the rest from reference TRBV19 and TRBJ1-5, the complete variable domain is DGGITQSPKYLFRKEGQNVTLSCEQNLNHDAMYWYRQDPGQGLRLIYYSQIVNDFQKGDIAEGYSVSREKKESFPLTVTSAQKNPTAFYLCASSASTGQGYQPQHFGDGTRLSIL.

The chain recombines TRBV11-2 with TRBJ1-1; no firm D call. Germline CDR1 reads SGHAT; CDR2 reads FQNNGV. V gave up 0 bases and J gave up 3 bases, with 5 bases separating them. The CDR3 totals 13 residues. DNA for the CDR3: TGTGCCAGCAGCTTAGACTTATACACTGAAGCTTTCTTT. Protein sequence: CASSLDLYTEAFF.

The CDR3 loop is CASSRDYARREDTQYF. The DNA of the CDR3 is TGTGCCAGCAGCCGGGACTACGCCCGGAGAGAGGATACGCAGTATTTT. The chain carries TRBV6-2 or TRBV6-3 and TRBJ2-3; 7 nucleotides match TRBD2. CDR1 is MNHEY and CDR2 is SVGEGT in the germline V gene. Trimming removed 6 bases from V and 6 bases from J; junction bases left unmatched: 15. The CDR3 has 16 amino acids.

This chain links TRBV5-1 with TRBJ2-7, with D unclear. Trimming took off 2 bases at V and 2 bases at J, with 8 bases between the two ends. The germline V gene has CDR1 SGHRS and CDR2 YFSETQ. The CDR3 extends over 13 amino acids. As DNA, the CDR3 is TGCGCCAGCAGCTTAGGCACCACCTACGAGCAGTACTTC. Translated: CASSLGTTYEQYF.

The V gene is TRBV5-6, the J gene TRBJ1-5, with D unclear. CDR1 and CDR2 from the germline V gene are SGHDT and YYEEEE. The CDR3 sequence is 14 residues long. V was pared by 0 bases and J by 7 bases, with 11 bases between. The CDR3 DNA is TGTGCCAGCAGCTTGGGCCAGGTGGAACAGCCCCAGCATTTT. Protein sequence: CASSLGQVEQPQHF.

The rearrangement joins TRBV30 to TRBJ2-7, with unresolved D. The V end was cut by 5 bases, the J end by 4 bases, with 3 bases between. CDR3 length equals 9 residues. Germline V lookup: CDR1 GTSNPN, CDR2 SVGIG (reference sequence). The CDR3 bases are TGTGCCTGGGGATACGAGCAGTACTTC. Protein sequence: CAWGYEQYF. Full variable domain (rest looked up from reference TRBV30 and TRBJ2-7): SQTIHQWPATLVQPVGSPLSLECTVEGTSNPNLYWYRQAAGRGLQLLFYSVGIGQISSEVPQNLSASRPQDRQFILSSKKLLLSDSGFYLCAWGYEQYFGPGTRLTVT.